This T cell receptor beta chain was captured by sequencing in a study of blood T cell repertoires in COVID-19. In the source study's methods: Amplifying reference gene primers gave estimates of nucleated cell counts. TCRdb's table, derived via immunoSEQ multiplex PCR, lists solely in-frame clones and lacks some. V and J calls and clone size are given by that table; D and trimming were obtained from the DNA. The data hold over 150,000 clones, with 80% to 90% observed a single time. This clone showed up just a few times. The sequenced sample was peripheral blood. The TCR originated in a man in his 70s with active or convalescent COVID-19.

CDR3 bases: TGTGCCACCAGTGAAGGGGCCAATTACGAGCAGTACTTC. Translated, it gives CATSEGANYEQYF. The rearrangement uses TRBV24-1 and TRBJ2-7, with a possible D match to TRBD1 (5 bases). The V gene lost 4 bases and the J gene lost 4 bases, with 10 bases spanning the gap. CDR1 KGHDR and CDR2 SFDVKD come from the germline V gene. The CDR3 totals 13 residues.